The 31 T cell receptor beta chains below were found in one sample sequenced in a study of blood T cell repertoires in COVID-19. Libraries were prepared by immunoSEQ multiplex PCR; TCRdb keeps only in-frame clonotypes and omits some of them. The sample comprises some 66,000 clones, around 82% of which are singletons, and roughly 6.7% rests with the top ten. Sequencing was performed on peripheral blood. These receptors were collected from a man in his 60s with acute or convalescent COVID-19.

This clone occurred once. CDR3 sequence (DNA): TGTGCCTGGGACAGGGGGCAAGACACTGAAGCTTTCTTT. This translates into CAWDRGQDTEAFF. V and J are TRBV30 and TRBJ1-1, with 10 bases that match TRBD1. In germline, CDR1 is GTSNPN, CDR2 SVGIG (reference sequence). The CDR3 is 13 residues long. V shed 5 bases, J shed 3 bases, and the junction held 3 bases outside the gene matches.

The chain combines TRBV12-5 with TRBJ1-1; TRBD1 might be the D (6 bases). V was cut by 1 base and J by 1 base, with 13 bases left in between. Germline V gene lookup returns CDR1 LGHNT and CDR2 FRNRAP. The CDR3 consists of 16 residues. The CDR3 loop reads CASGLDPSTGNTEAFF. CDR3 DNA: TGTGCTAGTGGTTTGGACCCCTCGACAGGGAACACTGAAGCTTTCTTT. The whole variable domain, remainder taken from reference TRBV12-5 and TRBJ1-1, is DARVTQTPRHKVTEMGQEVTMRCQPILGHNTVFWYRQTMMQGLELLAYFRNRAPLDDSGMPKDRFSAEMPDATLATLKIQPSEPRDSAVYFCASGLDPSTGNTEAFFGQGTRLTVV.

J is TRBJ2-5 and V is TRBV19, with TRBD2 identical over 13 bases. Germline CDR1 LNHDA, CDR2 SQIVND (reference sequence). J was trimmed by 1 base and V by 0 bases; bases with no gene match: 5. CDR3 length: 18 amino acids. CDR3 sequence reads: CASSIEGGLAGTQETQYF. The CDR3 nucleotides read TGTGCCAGTAGTATAGAAGGGGGACTAGCGGGAACCCAAGAGACCCAGTACTTC.

The chain couples TRBV19 to TRBJ2-4, with 10 bases that match TRBD1. J lost 8 bases, V lost 7 bases, and 11 bases had no gene match. Per germline, CDR1 LNHDA and CDR2 SQIVND (reference sequence). This CDR3 spans 15 amino acids. CDR3 in DNA: TGTGCCAGTAACCGTGTCGGGACAGGGGATGACATTCAGTACTTC. Its translation is CASNRVGTGDDIQYF.

The chain joins TRBV12-3 or TRBV12-4 to TRBJ2-7; TRBD1 aligns across 7 bases. This CDR3 has 13 amino acids. V dropped 7 bases and J dropped 4; count of bases not matched to a gene: 7. For the CDR3, the DNA is TGTGCCAGCACTCGAGACAGGGAGTACGAGCAGTACTTC. The encoded protein is CASTRDREYEQYF.

J is TRBJ1-1 and V is TRBV20-1; a possible D gene is TRBD1 (6 bases). Germline loops: CDR1 DFQATT, CDR2 SNEGSKA (reference sequence). The CDR3 has 11 amino acids. The V and J ends lost 7 bases and 1 base respectively, with 7 bases between them. The CDR3 DNA reads as TGCAGTGGACAGGAGAACACTGAAGCTTTCTTT. Its protein is CSGQENTEAFF.

This clone showed up just once. V gene TRBV4-3 combines with J gene TRBJ1-2; 9 bases fit TRBD1. Losses at the gene ends were 4 bases for V and 3 bases for J; bases not matched to a gene: 6. This CDR3 contains 15 residues. The germline CDR1 and CDR2 sequences are LGHNA and YSLEER. CDR3 sequence: CASSPGTGSYYGYTF. The CDR3 bases are TGCGCCAGCAGCCCAGGGACAGGGAGCTACTATGGCTACACCTTC.

V and J are TRBV7-2 and TRBJ1-2, with D uncertain. This CDR3 spans 16 amino acids. Germline V CDR1 and CDR2: SGHTA, FQGNSA. V dropped 5 bases and J dropped 8 bases, with 24 bases sitting between them. The CDR3 is CASSQLPTPATRGYTF. CDR3 DNA: TGTGCCAGCAGCCAGCTCCCGACACCCGCCACGAGAGGCTACACCTTC.

This clone occurred a few times. The chain employs TRBV7-2 and TRBJ1-1; possibly TRBD1 for D (6 bases). The CDR3 covers 14 residues. Germline CDR1 and CDR2: SGHTA and FQGNSA. Trimming removed 6 bases at V and 1 base at J, with 12 bases between. CDR3 coding DNA: TGTGCCAGCAGAAAACCGGGACAGAACACTGAAGCTTTCTTT. This encodes CASRKPGQNTEAFF.

The rearrangement joins TRBV6-6 to TRBJ1-5; the D is unclear. The CDR3 extends over 12 amino acids. With 2 bases removed from V and 5 bases from J, the gap between germline ends came to 4 bases. Germline CDR1 is MNHNY and CDR2 is SVGAGI (reference sequence). CDR3 region: CASSYTYQPQHF. The CDR3 nucleotides read TGTGCCAGCAGTTACACTTATCAGCCCCAGCATTTT.

The CDR3 DNA reads as TGTGCCAGTGGGGACAGAGGGCCCCCCAACTATGGCTACACCTTC. Translation: CASGDRGPPNYGYTF. The J gene is TRBJ1-2, the V gene TRBV19; 7 bases align to TRBD1. This CDR3 is built from 15 residues. Germline V gives CDR1 LNHDA, CDR2 SQIVND (reference sequence). Losses at the gene ends were 8 bases for V and 2 bases for J; bases not matched to a gene: 11.

The chain employs TRBV3-1 (or the pseudogene TRBV3-2) and TRBJ2-5; 9 bases are a match to TRBD1. Germline loops: CDR1 LGHDT, CDR2 YNNKEL (reference sequence). Unmatched junction bases numbered 16, after V lost 6 bases and J lost 5 bases. This CDR3 is 17 amino acids long. CDR3 residues: CASRPRSTGGIGETQYF. The CDR3 coding sequence is TGTGCCAGCAGACCACGGAGTACAGGGGGCATTGGGGAGACCCAGTACTTC.

The gene calls are TRBV18 and TRBJ1-3; 9 bases line up with TRBD1. CDR1 KGHSH and CDR2 LQKENI come from the germline V gene. Losses at the gene ends were 4 bases for V and 2 bases for J; bases not matched to a gene: 6. The CDR3 is 16 amino acids. CDR3 sequence (DNA): TGTGCCAGCTCACGGGGACAGGGAACTCCTGGAAACACCATATATTTT. This encodes CASSRGQGTPGNTIYF.

This clone was observed a few times. The rearrangement uses TRBV18 and TRBJ2-7; 8 bases align to TRBD2. The J segment lost 2 bases and the V segment lost 5 bases, leaving 2 bases of the junction unmatched. In germline, CDR1 is KGHSH, CDR2 LQKENI. The CDR3 consists of 13 residues. CDR3 DNA sequence: TGTGCCAGCTCAAGAGCGGGGGCCTACGAGCAGTACGTC. Amino acid sequence: CASSRAGAYEQYV.

This rearrangement joins TRBV7-2 to TRBJ2-2; D is unclear. V lost 4 bases and J lost 1, with 10 bases in between. The CDR3 runs 15 residues. Looked up from germline, CDR1 is SGHTA and CDR2 is FQGNSA. Here the CDR3 reads CASSSGSGNTGELFF. DNA of the CDR3: TGTGCCAGCAGCTCCGGATCAGGGAACACCGGGGAGCTGTTTTTT.

The CDR3 region has the DNA TGTGCCTGGACCTCGGGTCCGGTGAATAATTCACCCCTCCACTTT. Its protein product is CAWTSGPVNNSPLHF. This chain joins TRBV30 and TRBJ1-6; D not resolved. Germline V gene data show CDR1 as GTSNPN and CDR2 as SVGIG (reference sequence). CDR3 length: 15 amino acids. V lost 4 bases, J lost 5 bases, and 15 bases lay in between.

This rearrangement joins TRBV6-2 or TRBV6-3 to TRBJ1-5, with D perhaps TRBD1 (6 bases). V gave up 4 bases and J gave up 4 bases, with 11 bases separating them. CDR1 and CDR2 (germline): MNHEY, SVGEGT. The CDR3 consists of 14 residues. In nucleotides, the CDR3 is TGTGCCAGCAGTTCCGGACAGTCAAATCAGCCCCAGCATTTT. Translated: CASSSGQSNQPQHF.

The CDR3 DNA is TGTGCCAGCAGCCAAGGGGTGGGAAACAATCAGCCCCAGCATTTT. It yields the protein CASSQGVGNNQPQHF. The chain is built from TRBV7-2 and TRBJ1-5, with D perhaps matching TRBD1 (5 bases). Per the germline V gene, CDR1 is SGHTA and CDR2 is FQGNSA. The CDR3 is made up of 15 amino acids. Trimming shortened V by 5 bases and J by 3 bases, and 14 bases separated the two germline ends. Using reference TRBV7-2 and TRBJ1-5 for the parts outside the CDR3, the full variable domain is GAGVSQSPSNKVTEKGKDVELRCDPISGHTALYWYRQSLGQGLEFLIYFQGNSAPDKSGLPSDRFSAERTGGSVSTLTIQRTQQEDSAVYLCASSQGVGNNQPQHFGDGTRLSIL.

This chain uses TRBV5-1 with TRBJ2-5; TRBD2 might be the D (6 bases). V lost 4 bases, J lost 4 bases, and 26 bases lay in between. The CDR3 is made up of 18 amino acids. The germline V gene has CDR1 SGHRS and CDR2 YFSETQ. This CDR3 is CASSRGWDRRHVVETQYF. DNA for the CDR3: TGCGCCAGCAGCCGGGGGTGGGATCGACGGCACGTTGTAGAGACCCAGTACTTC. The entire variable domain, with the rest obtained from reference TRBV5-1 and TRBJ2-5, is as follows: KAGVTQTPRYLIKTRGQQVTLSCSPISGHRSVSWYQQTPGQGLQFLFEYFSETQRNKGNFPGRFSGRQFSNSRSEMNVSTLELGDSALYLCASSRGWDRRHVVETQYFGPGTRLLVL.

This chain joins TRBV6-2 or TRBV6-3 and TRBJ1-5; no reliable D call. Germline-derived CDR1 and CDR2 are MNHEY and SVGEGT. V was pared by 4 bases and J by 7 bases, with 20 bases between. CDR3 length: 16 residues. The CDR3 loop reads CASSSRGVPGGQPQHF. The DNA for the CDR3 is TGTGCCAGCAGTTCCCGCGGGGTGCCTGGCGGGCAGCCCCAGCATTTT.

This clone was detected a few times. The chain links TRBV3-1 (or the pseudogene TRBV3-2) to TRBJ1-6; tentative D call: TRBD1 (6 bases). In germline, CDR1 is LGHDT, CDR2 YNNKEL (reference sequence). This CDR3 comprises 18 residues. V lost 1 base to trimming and J lost 9 bases, with 22 bases between them. CDR3 sequence reads: CASSQATRKQGWFSPLHF. The CDR3 coding sequence is TGTGCCAGCAGCCAAGCAACGAGAAAACAGGGCTGGTTTTCACCCCTCCACTTT.

J is TRBJ1-3 and V is TRBV18; D remains ambiguous. The CDR3 runs to 14 residues. V lost 6 bases and J 0 bases, leaving 9 bases between the germline ends. Per the germline V gene, CDR1 is KGHSH and CDR2 is LQKENI. In DNA, the CDR3 is TGTGCCAGCTCGCCAGTTAACTCTGGAAACACCATATATTTT. Translated: CASSPVNSGNTIYF.

CDR3 loop: CASSYLQGREQPQHF. The DNA for the CDR3 is TGTGCCAGCAGTTACCTACAGGGACGGGAACAGCCCCAGCATTTT. This chain links TRBV6-5 with TRBJ1-5; weak D call: TRBD1 (6 bases). The CDR3 totals 15 residues. Germline V gives CDR1 MNHEY, CDR2 SVGAGI. V shed 2 bases and J shed 7 bases, with 15 bases lying between them.

The chain links TRBV11-3 to TRBJ1-1; possible D gene TRBD1, 6 bases. This CDR3 region has 13 residues. The V and J ends lost 0 bases and 10 bases respectively, with 12 bases between them. Germline lookup yields CDR1 SGHNT and CDR2 YENEEA. CDR3 in DNA: TGTGCCAGCAGCTTAGAGACAGGTGGGGTAGCTTTCTTT. This encodes CASSLETGGVAFF.

The chain links TRBV5-1 to TRBJ1-1; a possible D gene is TRBD1 (6 bases). The CDR3 spans 14 residues. Germline CDR1 SGHRS, CDR2 YFSETQ. Trimming shortened V by 3 bases and J by 4 bases, and 13 bases separated the two germline ends. CDR3 region: CASSSAQGSTEAFF. CDR3 nucleotides: TGCGCCAGCAGCTCCGCACAGGGTAGCACTGAAGCTTTCTTT.

The chain joins TRBV19 to TRBJ2-2; TRBD2 aligns across 10 bases. The germline V gene has CDR1 LNHDA and CDR2 SQIVND (reference sequence). This CDR3 has 17 amino acids. Trimming removed 4 bases from V and 2 bases from J; junction bases left unmatched: 7. The CDR3 sequence is CASSRVAGGSNTGELFF. The CDR3 DNA sequence: TGTGCCAGTAGTAGGGTAGCGGGGGGCTCTAACACCGGGGAGCTGTTTTTT.

This chain joins TRBV4-3 and TRBJ2-5, with D tentatively TRBD2 (7 bases). The CDR3 has 15 amino acids. The germline V and J ends were trimmed by 0 bases and 11 bases, with 19 bases remaining between them. CDR1 is LGHNA, CDR2 YSLEER, per germline. The CDR3 nucleotides read TGCGCCAGCAGCCAAGAACAAGGGGGGGGCTTTGCTCAGTACTTC. Its translation: CASSQEQGGGFAQYF.

The chain has TRBV29-1 and TRBJ2-3; D may be TRBD2 (5 bases). The V end was cut by 8 bases, the J end by 6 bases, with 18 bases between. CDR1 and CDR2 from the germline V gene are SQVTM and ANQGSEA. CDR3 length equals 13 residues. CDR3 protein: CSTAGIGMDTQYF. The CDR3 DNA follows: TGCAGCACCGCCGGGATAGGGATGGATACGCAGTATTTT.

The V gene is TRBV29-1, the J gene TRBJ2-1; no reliable D call. V shed 4 bases and J shed 8 bases, with 15 bases lying between them. CDR1 SQVTM and CDR2 ANQGSEA come from the germline V gene. This CDR3 spans 13 amino acids. In DNA, the CDR3 is TGCAGCGTTGTGAGCTCCCGTGTGTATGAGCAGTTCTTC. This encodes CSVVSSRVYEQFF.

The chain is built from TRBV6-5 and TRBJ2-3; D gene uncertain. The germline V gene encodes CDR1 MNHEY and CDR2 SVGAGI. V was shortened by 6 bases and J by 1 base, with 11 bases between the two germline ends. This CDR3 region has 14 residues. CDR3 protein: CASSKRVGTDTQYF. The CDR3 coding sequence is TGTGCCAGCAGCAAACGGGTAGGCACAGATACGCAGTATTTT.

The V call is TRBV5-6, the J call TRBJ2-5; 14 bases line up with TRBD2. The germline CDR1 and CDR2 sequences are SGHDT and YYEEEE. V gave up 0 bases and J gave up 4 bases; unmatched junction bases: 2. The CDR3 is 16 residues long. The CDR3 DNA sequence: TGTGCCAGCAGCTTGGGACTAGCGGGGGGGACAGAGACCCAGTACTTC. It translates to CASSLGLAGGTETQYF.